Here is one TCR beta chain with its context. Pregnancy or lactation, uncontrolled infections and other autoimmune diseases were grounds for excluding patients. This entry is derived from a study of Graves' ophthalmopathy and Graves' hyperthyroidism. V gave up 0 bases and J gave up 4 bases; unmatched junction bases: 6. The germline CDR1 and CDR2 sequences are DFQATT and SNEGSKA (reference sequence). The CDR3 loop spans 14 amino acids. Investigators amplified TCR beta CDR3 regions from RNA transcripts. In the first round, RT-PCR was carried out with HTBI primers, and a multiplex PCR formed the second round. One entry per CDR3 protein, called by TCRdb with MiXCR from the multiplex PCR reads. The sample contains 300,000 or so distinct CDR3 sequences, 15% to 20% of which appear only once.

The TCR sequence derives from an adult man with Graves' ophthalmopathy. V is TRBV20-1 and J is TRBJ2-7, with 7 bases identical to TRBD2. The specimen sequenced was peripheral blood. The CDR3 reads CSARDTAAGYEQYF. The CDR3, as DNA: TGCAGTGCTAGAGATACGGCAGCGGGGTACGAGCAGTACTTC.